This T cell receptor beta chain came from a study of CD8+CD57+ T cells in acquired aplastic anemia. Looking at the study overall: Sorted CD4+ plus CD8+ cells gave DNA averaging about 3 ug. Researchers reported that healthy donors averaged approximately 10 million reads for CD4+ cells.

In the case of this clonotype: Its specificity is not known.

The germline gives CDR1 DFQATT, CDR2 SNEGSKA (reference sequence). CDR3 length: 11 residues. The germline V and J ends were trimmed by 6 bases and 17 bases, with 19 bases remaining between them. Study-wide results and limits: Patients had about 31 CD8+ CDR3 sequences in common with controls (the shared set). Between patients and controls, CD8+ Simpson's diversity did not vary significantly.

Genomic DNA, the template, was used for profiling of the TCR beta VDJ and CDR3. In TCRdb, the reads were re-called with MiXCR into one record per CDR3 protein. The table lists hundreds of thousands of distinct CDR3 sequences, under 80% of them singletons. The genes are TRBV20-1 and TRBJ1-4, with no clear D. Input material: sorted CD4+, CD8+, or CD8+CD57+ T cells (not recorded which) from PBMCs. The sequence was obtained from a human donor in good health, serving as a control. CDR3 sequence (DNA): TGCAGTGCCAACATTCGCCAAGACTCCTTTTTT. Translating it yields CSANIRQDSFF.